A single sample gave rise to the 20 T cell receptor beta chains below, sequenced in a study of shared clonotypes between healthy human individuals. As defined, naive CD8 cells were CD45RO-negative and positively selected for CCR7, with terminally differentiated effector memory CD45RA+ cells excluded. The table came from immunoSEQ multiplex PCR; TCRdb's copy has only in-frame clones and leaves some out. The table lists under 850,000 clones, 80% to 95% of them singletons. The specimen was naive CD8+ T cells sorted from blood. These receptors were taken from a man aged 25-45 years in good health.

This rearrangement joins TRBV7-9 to TRBJ2-1, with 10 bases lining up with TRBD2. V lost 4 bases to trimming and J lost 7 bases; unmatched junction nucleotides: 7. This CDR3 is built from 15 residues. Germline loops: CDR1 SEHNR, CDR2 FQNEAQ (reference sequence). The CDR3 sequence is CASSSSSGSLNEQFF. The CDR3 bases are TGTGCCAGCAGCTCCTCTAGCGGGAGTTTGAATGAGCAGTTCTTC.

This chain links TRBV7-9 with TRBJ2-5; 9 bases map to TRBD2. In germline, CDR1 is SEHNR, CDR2 FQNEAQ (reference sequence). Trimming removed 6 bases from V and 5 bases from J; junction bases left unmatched: 13. CDR3 length equals 16 residues. The CDR3 reads CASSHIETSGWETQYF. The CDR3 region has the DNA TGTGCCAGCAGTCACATCGAGACTAGCGGATGGGAGACCCAGTACTTC.

This chain links TRBV2 with TRBJ2-3; D remains unclear. Trimming took 3 bases from V and 3 from J, leaving 4 bases between them. The CDR3 sequence is 12 residues long. Germline V CDR1 and CDR2: SNHLY, FYNNEI. CDR3 protein: CASSETTDTQYF. CDR3 DNA sequence: TGTGCCAGCAGTGAGACTACAGATACGCAGTATTTT.

This chain joins TRBV7-8 and TRBJ2-1; 7 bases are shared with TRBD2. Germline lookup yields CDR1 SGHVS and CDR2 FQNEAQ. CDR3 length equals 15 residues. V shed 2 bases and J 7 bases; nucleotides not matched to a gene: 8. The CDR3 DNA reads as TGTGCCAGCAGCTTATGGACTAGGGCACTAAATGAGCAGTTCTTC. It yields the protein CASSLWTRALNEQFF.

This clone came up a few times. The V call is TRBV27, the J call TRBJ1-5; D is ambiguous. CDR3 length equals 12 residues. Per the germline V gene, CDR1 is MNHEY and CDR2 is SMNVEV (reference sequence). Trimming cost V 3 bases and J 1 base, with 1 base left between them. The CDR3 protein is CASSFSNQPQHF. CDR3 in DNA: TGTGCCAGCAGTTTCAGCAATCAGCCCCAGCATTTT.

This chain links TRBV10-3 with TRBJ2-6; either TRBD1 or TRBD2 may fit D (7 bases each). Trimming cost V 0 bases and J 0 bases, with 12 bases left between them. The CDR3 spans 18 residues. CDR1 is ENHRY and CDR2 is SYGVKD in the germline V gene. CDR3 in DNA: TGTGCCATCAGTGAGTCTGGCAGGGGGGGCTCTGGGGCCAACGTCCTGACTTTC. It is translated as CAISESGRGGSGANVLTF.

This clone was observed a handful of times. This chain connects TRBV6-4 to TRBJ2-3, with D unresolved. This CDR3 comprises 14 residues. Trimming removed 3 bases at V and 2 bases at J, with 9 bases between. Germline CDR1 is MRHNA and CDR2 is SNTAGT. The CDR3 loop is CASSEGKDTDTQYF. DNA of the CDR3: TGTGCCAGCAGTGAAGGGAAAGACACAGATACGCAGTATTTT.

The chain combines TRBV4-1 with TRBJ2-7; D may correspond to TRBD1 or TRBD2 (5 bases each). Trimming shortened V by 5 bases and J by 0 bases, and 8 bases separated the two germline ends. The CDR3 runs to 13 residues. Germline V CDR1 and CDR2: MGHRA, YSYEKL. The CDR3, as DNA: TGCGCCAGCAGCGACGGGGCCTCCTACGAGCAGTACTTC. This sequence encodes CASSDGASYEQYF.

V is TRBV30 and J is TRBJ1-4, with 7 nucleotides matching TRBD1. The CDR3 spans 18 residues. Germline assignment: CDR1 GTSNPN and CDR2 SVGIG (reference sequence). V lost 0 bases, J lost 0 bases, and 10 bases stayed unmatched. The CDR3 region has the DNA TGTGCCTGGAGTGTACGTAGGGGACAGCAACCAACTAATGAAAAACTGTTTTTT. As protein: CAWSVRRGQQPTNEKLFF.

V and J are TRBV7-6 and TRBJ1-1, with a weak D call TRBD1 (5 bases). The CDR3 runs 15 residues. Germline V gene lookup returns CDR1 SGHVS and CDR2 FNYEAQ. Trimming cost V 5 bases and J 4 bases, with 17 bases left between them. CDR3 DNA: TGTGCCAGCAGCCCCGGCGAAGGGGCTTTCACTGAAGCTTTCTTT. Amino acids: CASSPGEGAFTEAFF.

The CDR3 loop reads CASSGGNGIYNEQFF. The CDR3 DNA follows: TGTGCCAGCAGCGGCGGGAATGGAATCTACAATGAGCAGTTCTTC. V is TRBV9 and J is TRBJ2-1, with a weak D call TRBD2 (6 bases). The CDR3 has 15 residues. V lost 3 bases, J lost 3 bases, and 13 bases lay in between. Germline-derived CDR1 and CDR2 are SGDLS and YYNGEE.

The chain uses TRBV7-8 and TRBJ1-4, with 9 bases matching TRBD1. Trimming at V came to 4 bases and at J to 6 bases, leaving 6 bases not matched to a gene. The CDR3 runs to 15 residues. In germline, CDR1 is SGHVS, CDR2 FQNEAQ. The DNA for the CDR3 is TGTGCCAGCAGCTCGCGGACAGGGGAGGATGAAAAACTGTTTTTT. This sequence encodes CASSSRTGEDEKLFF.

The rearrangement uses TRBV7-3 and TRBJ2-3; D is ambiguous. Germline values: CDR1 SGHTA, CDR2 FQGTGA. The V gene lost 5 bases and the J gene lost 8 bases, with 17 bases spanning the gap. This CDR3 region has 14 residues. The CDR3: CASSPTPFFRTQYF. CDR3 DNA sequence: TGTGCCAGCAGCCCCACCCCCTTTTTCCGTACGCAGTATTTT.

The V and J genes are TRBV30 and TRBJ2-7; either TRBD1 or TRBD2 may supply D (7 bases each). This CDR3 contains 15 residues. CDR1 is GTSNPN and CDR2 is SVGIG in the germline V gene (reference sequence). V lost 4 bases and J 7 bases, leaving 23 bases between the germline ends. The CDR3 protein is CAWMGGGQGHGEQYF. CDR3 bases: TGTGCCTGGATGGGAGGGGGCCAGGGTCACGGAGAGCAGTACTTC.

J is TRBJ1-2 and V is TRBV18; no clear D gene. The germline V gene has CDR1 KGHSH and CDR2 LQKENI. This CDR3 region has 15 residues. V was trimmed by 8 bases and J by 0 bases, leaving 16 bases between them. CDR3 protein: CASRTQHKANYGYTF. In nucleotides, the CDR3 is TGTGCCAGCCGTACCCAGCACAAAGCTAACTATGGCTACACCTTC. Filled out from reference TRBV18 and TRBJ1-2, the complete variable domain reads NAGVMQNPRHLVRRRGQEARLRCSPMKGHSHVYWYRQLPEEGLKFMVYLQKENIIDESGMPKERFSAEFPKEGPSILRIQQVVRGDSAAYFCASRTQHKANYGYTFGSGTRLTVV.

The chain is built from TRBV5-6 and TRBJ1-1; D is perhaps TRBD1 (5 bases). The germline V gene encodes CDR1 SGHDT and CDR2 YYEEEE. The V and J ends lost 3 bases and 6 bases respectively, with 9 bases between them. There are 12 residues in the CDR3. DNA for the CDR3: TGTGCCAGCAGCTCGCGGGGGGCTGAAGCTTTCTTT. Translation: CASSSRGAEAFF. Supplemented by reference TRBV5-6 and TRBJ1-1, the full variable domain reads DAGVTQSPTHLIKTRGQQVTLRCSPKSGHDTVSWYQQALGQGPQFIFQYYEEEERQRGNFPDRFSGHQFPNYSSELNVNALLLGDSALYLCASSSRGAEAFFGQGTRLTVV.

This rearrangement joins TRBV11-2 to TRBJ2-2; D might be TRBD2 (5 bases). Germline CDR1 reads SGHAT; CDR2 reads FQNNGV. Between the trimmed V and J ends, which lost 7 bases and 1 base, there was a span of 13 bases. The length of the CDR3 is 15 residues. CDR3 protein: CASILGRWNTGELFF. The CDR3 DNA reads TGTGCCAGCATTCTAGGGAGATGGAACACCGGGGAGCTGTTTTTT.

This chain connects TRBV7-6 to TRBJ2-1, with D possibly being TRBD2 (6 bases). This CDR3 is 15 amino acids long. The V gene lost 3 bases and the J gene lost 7 bases, with 16 bases spanning the gap. CDR1 is SGHVS and CDR2 is FNYEAQ in the germline V gene. The CDR3 coding sequence is TGTGCCAGCAGCTTCGGGGGAGCGGCGGTAAATGAGCAGTTCTTC. This encodes CASSFGGAAVNEQFF.

In the case of this clone: Other DNA sequences in this specimen translate into the identical CDR3. The V call is TRBV9, the J call TRBJ2-7; D uncertain. Germline lookup yields CDR1 SGDLS and CDR2 YYNGEE. There are 13 residues in the CDR3. V shed 0 bases and J shed 1 base, with 5 bases lying between them. As DNA, the CDR3 is TGTGCCAGCAGCGTAGAGTCGTCCTACGAGCAGTACTTC. Protein product: CASSVESSYEQYF.

Turning to this clone: At one of its ends the junction is not consistent with the germline gene, which may arise from a read error. CDR3: CASSFGRTNYGYTF. CDR3 DNA sequence: TGTGCCAGCAGTTTTGGGCGGACTAATTATGGCTACACCTTC. The V gene is TRBV28, the J gene TRBJ1-2; D is unresolved. Germline V CDR1 and CDR2: MDHEN, SYDVKM. The CDR3 loop spans 14 amino acids.